This TCR beta chain emerged from a study of Graves' ophthalmopathy and Graves' hyperthyroidism. Study-wide context: Peripheral blood was obtained at first diagnosis, ahead of any treatment. Regarding the study as a whole: Ophthalmopathy progression cases were predicted by the model with 60% to 71% sensitivity and approximately 76% specificity. Detection in blood was also observed for most expanded thyroid clonotypes above 0.001 frequency.

Amplification of TCR beta CDR3 regions used RNA transcripts. Following a first-round RT-PCR that used HTBI primers, a second-round multiplex PCR was carried out. Each CDR3 protein is one row after TCRdb ran MiXCR on the multiplex PCR reads. The profile covers roughly 400,000 distinct CDR3 sequences, with about 18% appearing a single time and 1.5% to 2% taken by the ten largest. A remark on this clonotype: Its matching antigen is unknown.

From germline, CDR1 is MDHEN and CDR2 SYDVKM. The CDR3 has 13 residues. Deletions cut 10 bases from V and 2 bases from J, with 14 bases between. The sample consisted of peripheral blood. The TCR originated in a woman aged 18-29 years with Graves' ophthalmopathy. This sequence joins TRBV28 and TRBJ1-2, with a tentative D call TRBD1 (5 bases). The CDR3 loop is CATRDGRNYGYTF. CDR3 DNA: TGTGCCACCCGGGACGGGCGAAACTATGGCTACACCTTC.